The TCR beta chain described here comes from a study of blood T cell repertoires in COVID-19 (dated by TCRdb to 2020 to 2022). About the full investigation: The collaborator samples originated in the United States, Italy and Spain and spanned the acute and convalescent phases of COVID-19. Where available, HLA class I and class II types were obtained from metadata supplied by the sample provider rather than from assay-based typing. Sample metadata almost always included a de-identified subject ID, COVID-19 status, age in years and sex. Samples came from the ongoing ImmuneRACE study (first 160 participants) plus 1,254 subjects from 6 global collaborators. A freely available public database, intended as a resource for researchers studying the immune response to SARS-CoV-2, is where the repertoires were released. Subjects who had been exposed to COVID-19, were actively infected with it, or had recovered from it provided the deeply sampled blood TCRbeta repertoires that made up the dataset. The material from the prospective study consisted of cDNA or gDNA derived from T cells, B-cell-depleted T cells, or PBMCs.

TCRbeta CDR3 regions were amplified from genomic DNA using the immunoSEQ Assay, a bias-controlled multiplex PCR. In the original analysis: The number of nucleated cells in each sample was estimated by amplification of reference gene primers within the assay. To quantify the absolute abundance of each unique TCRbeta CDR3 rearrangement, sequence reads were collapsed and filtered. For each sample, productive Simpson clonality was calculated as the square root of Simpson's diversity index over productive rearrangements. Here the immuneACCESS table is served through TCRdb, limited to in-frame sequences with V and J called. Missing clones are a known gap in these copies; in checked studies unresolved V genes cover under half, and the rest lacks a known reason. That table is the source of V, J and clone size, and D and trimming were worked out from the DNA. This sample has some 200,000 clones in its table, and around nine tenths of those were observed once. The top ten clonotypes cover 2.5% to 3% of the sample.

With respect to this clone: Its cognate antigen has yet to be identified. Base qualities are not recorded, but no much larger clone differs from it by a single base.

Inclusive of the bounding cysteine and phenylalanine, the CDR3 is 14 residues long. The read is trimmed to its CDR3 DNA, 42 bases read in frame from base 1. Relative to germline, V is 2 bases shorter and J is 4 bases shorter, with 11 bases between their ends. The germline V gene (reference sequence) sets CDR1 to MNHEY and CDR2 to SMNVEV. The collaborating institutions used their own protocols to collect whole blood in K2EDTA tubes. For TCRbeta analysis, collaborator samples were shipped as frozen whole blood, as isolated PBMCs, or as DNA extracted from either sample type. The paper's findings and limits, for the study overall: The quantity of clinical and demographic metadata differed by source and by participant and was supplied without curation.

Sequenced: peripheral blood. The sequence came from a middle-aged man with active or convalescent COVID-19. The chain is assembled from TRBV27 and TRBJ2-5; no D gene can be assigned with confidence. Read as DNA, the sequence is TGTGCCAGCAGTTTAGAGAGTCGCGGAGAGACCCAGTACTTC. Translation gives CASSLESRGETQYF.